This entry lists 20 T cell receptor beta chains sequenced from one sample in a study of blood T cell repertoires in COVID-19. Profiling relied on immunoSEQ multiplex PCR, and the TCRdb table lists in-frame clones only, not all of them. This sample has about 180,000 clones, with about 87% found just once. The sequenced material came from peripheral blood. The source of these receptors is a middle-aged man with active or convalescent COVID-19.

The chain couples TRBV27 to TRBJ1-2; weak D call: TRBD1 (5 bases). Germline V gene lookup returns CDR1 MNHEY and CDR2 SMNVEV (reference sequence). Between the trimmed V and J ends, which lost 6 bases and 5 bases, there was a span of 13 bases. The CDR3 runs to 13 residues. The CDR3: CASRPAGSYGYTF. CDR3 nucleotides: TGTGCCAGCAGACCCGCAGGGTCGTATGGCTACACCTTC.

The table lists this clone with a count of one. The chain is built from TRBV30 and TRBJ1-5; D call uncertain. V lost 4 bases and J 2 bases, leaving 9 bases between the germline ends. This CDR3 region has 13 residues. Germline assignment: CDR1 GTSNPN and CDR2 SVGIG (reference sequence). The CDR3 region has the DNA TGTGCCTGGAATGGAGAGGGCAATCAGCCCCAGCATTTT. Its protein product is CAWNGEGNQPQHF.

The CDR3 loop is CASNRDGQENTIYF. The CDR3, as DNA: TGTGCCAGCAACCGCGATGGACAAGAAAACACCATATATTTT. V is TRBV6-6 and J is TRBJ1-3; D is perhaps TRBD1 (5 bases). Germline-derived CDR1 and CDR2 are MNHNY and SVGAGI (reference sequence). Trimming stripped 7 bases from V and 6 bases from J, with 16 bases between. The CDR3 is made up of 14 amino acids.

The chain recombines TRBV20-1 with TRBJ2-3, with 7 positions matching TRBD1. CDR1 is DFQATT, CDR2 SNEGSKA, per germline (reference sequence). The length of the CDR3 is 15 residues. Trimming took 3 bases from V and 1 from J; bases not matched to a gene: 7. This CDR3 is CSASKGATGTDTQYF. The CDR3 DNA follows: TGCAGTGCTAGTAAGGGGGCGACGGGCACAGATACGCAGTATTTT.

J is TRBJ1-4 and V is TRBV30, with TRBD1 identical over 9 bases. V was pared by 5 bases and J by 8 bases, with 6 bases of the junction left unmatched. Germline loops: CDR1 GTSNPN, CDR2 SVGIG (reference sequence). The CDR3 is 13 residues long. CDR3 bases: TGTGCCTGGTTGGGACAGGGTGGAGAAAAACTGTTTTTT. Encoded protein: CAWLGQGGEKLFF.

Turning to this clone: The sample contains more than one DNA sequence encoding this CDR3. The chain couples TRBV6-5 to TRBJ2-7, with 9 bases identical to TRBD1. The V and J ends lost 6 bases and 3 bases, in that order; junction bases with no gene match: 3. This CDR3 contains 13 residues. Germline-derived CDR1 and CDR2 are MNHEY and SVGAGI. The CDR3 DNA follows: TGTGCCAGCAGCAGGGGACAGGGCTACGAGCAGTACTTC. Translated: CASSRGQGYEQYF.

The chain combines TRBV20-1 with TRBJ1-2, with D perhaps TRBD1 (5 bases). The CDR3 runs to 13 residues. Per the germline V gene, CDR1 is DFQATT and CDR2 is SNEGSKA (reference sequence). The V end was cut by 3 bases, the J end by 6 bases, with 14 bases between. The DNA for the CDR3 is TGCAGTGCTAGTGTAGGGGAAAGACATGGCTACACCTTC. It encodes CSASVGERHGYTF.

This rearrangement joins TRBV19 to TRBJ1-1; tentative D call: TRBD1 (5 bases). Between the trimmed V and J ends, which lost 1 base and 5 bases, there was a span of 14 bases. The CDR3 covers 15 residues. CDR1 and CDR2 (germline): LNHDA, SQIVND (reference sequence). CDR3: CASSIAGGRTTEAFF. CDR3 bases: TGTGCCAGTAGTATAGCGGGGGGGAGGACGACTGAAGCTTTCTTT.

The chain employs TRBV9 and TRBJ2-3; perhaps TRBD2 as D (6 bases). V lost 4 bases to trimming and J lost 2 bases, with 20 bases between them. The germline gives CDR1 SGDLS, CDR2 YYNGEE. This CDR3 contains 17 residues. In DNA form, the CDR3 reads TGTGCCAGCAGCCCCCCTCAGTGGGACTTTCCCACAGATACGCAGTATTTT. It codes for CASSPPQWDFPTDTQYF.

The J gene is TRBJ2-7, the V gene TRBV5-6, with TRBD1 matching over 7 bases. CDR1 is SGHDT, CDR2 YYEEEE, per germline. With 3 bases clipped from V and 3 bases from J, the junction kept 3 bases outside the gene matches. The CDR3 is 13 residues long. CDR3 loop: CASSSTGHYEQYF. The CDR3 coding sequence is TGTGCCAGCAGCTCGACAGGGCACTACGAGCAGTACTTC.

The chain is built from TRBV5-1 and TRBJ1-2; 9 bases align to TRBD1. This CDR3 is 16 amino acids long. Per germline, CDR1 SGHRS and CDR2 YFSETQ. Trimming removed 0 bases from V and 6 bases from J; junction bases left unmatched: 9. The chain's CDR3 is CASSLGIRDRVNGYTF. For the CDR3, the DNA is TGCGCCAGCAGCTTGGGGATCCGGGACAGGGTGAATGGCTACACCTTC.

The chain combines TRBV9 with TRBJ2-2, with a tentative D call TRBD2 (6 bases). Germline V gene sequence: CDR1 SGDLS, CDR2 YYNGEE. CDR3 length: 16 residues. The ends were cut back, 0 bases at V and 3 bases at J, with 12 bases in the middle. The CDR3 DNA is TGTGCCAGCAGCGTAGGGGGGAGGTACGACACCGGGGAGCTGTTTTTT. Its protein is CASSVGGRYDTGELFF. Full variable domain (outside the CDR3, taken from reference TRBV9 and TRBJ2-2): DSGVTQTPKHLITATGQRVTLRCSPRSGDLSVYWYQQSLDQGLQFLIQYYNGEERAKGNILERFSAQQFPDLHSELNLSSLELGDSALYFCASSVGGRYDTGELFFGEGSRLTVL.

This clone was seen a single time. The J gene is TRBJ1-5, the V gene TRBV7-8; D may be TRBD1 (6 bases). V was trimmed by 7 bases and J by 6 bases, leaving 13 bases between them. The CDR3 spans 13 residues. Germline CDR1 and CDR2: SGHVS and FQNEAQ. The CDR3 DNA reads TGTGCCAGCACACTACAGGGAGCTCAGCCCCAGCATTTT. Protein product: CASTLQGAQPQHF. The full variable domain, its missing parts supplied by reference TRBV7-8 and TRBJ1-5, is GAGVSQSPRYKVAKRGQDVALRCDPISGHVSLFWYQQALGQGPEFLTYFQNEAQLDKSGLPSDRFFAERPEGSVSTLKIQRTQQEDSAVYLCASTLQGAQPQHFGDGTRLSIL.

This clone has a handful of counts. The rearrangement uses TRBV30 and TRBJ1-2; TRBD1 agrees at 7 bases. This CDR3 has 13 amino acids. From germline, CDR1 is GTSNPN and CDR2 SVGIG (reference sequence). With V trimmed by 3 bases and J by 7 bases, 8 bases remained unmatched. The CDR3 is CAWRGGAGSGYTF. The DNA for the CDR3 is TGTGCCTGGAGAGGGGGCGCCGGTAGTGGCTACACCTTC.

This clone has a single count. This chain connects TRBV15 to TRBJ2-2, with TRBD2 matching over 10 bases. Losses at the gene ends were 2 bases for V and 6 bases for J; bases not matched to a gene: 6. The germline CDR1 and CDR2 sequences are LNHNV and YYDKDF (reference sequence). The CDR3 is 16 residues long. The CDR3 nucleotides are TGTGCCACCAGCAGATCGGGACTAGCGTTCTCCGGGGAGCTGTTTTTT. Translating gives CATSRSGLAFSGELFF.

The J gene is TRBJ1-5, the V gene TRBV28; TRBD1 might be the D (6 bases). CDR3 length: 15 amino acids. The germline V gene has CDR1 MDHEN and CDR2 SYDVKM. V lost 5 bases to trimming and J lost 2 bases, with 13 bases between them. CDR3 DNA sequence: TGTGCCAGCAGTCCCAGGGGAGTGGGCAATCAGCCCCAGCATTTT. It codes for CASSPRGVGNQPQHF.

This chain joins TRBV27 and TRBJ1-1; D possibly corresponds to TRBD1 (6 bases). Germline CDR1 reads MNHEY; CDR2 reads SMNVEV (reference sequence). V was shortened by 4 bases and J by 11 bases, with 20 bases between the two germline ends. CDR3 size: 14 residues. The CDR3: CASSYTGTGREAFF. The CDR3 DNA reads as TGTGCCAGCAGTTACACAGGGACCGGGCGCGAGGCTTTCTTT.

The V gene is TRBV9, the J gene TRBJ1-4; 9 bases agree with TRBD1. The J segment lost 9 bases and the V segment lost 3 bases, leaving 3 bases of the junction unmatched. The CDR3 runs to 13 residues. The germline V gene has CDR1 SGDLS and CDR2 YYNGEE. CDR3 loop: CASSAGQGQKLFF. CDR3 bases: TGTGCCAGCAGCGCGGGACAGGGCCAAAAACTGTTTTTT.

The chain combines TRBV5-1 with TRBJ1-3; 7 nucleotides agree with TRBD1. The V gene end was trimmed by 5 bases and the J gene end by 0 bases; junction bases not matched to a gene: 5. The CDR3 runs to 15 residues. The germline V gene has CDR1 SGHRS and CDR2 YFSETQ. The CDR3 sequence is CASSSGGNSGNTIYF. The DNA of the CDR3 is TGCGCCAGCAGTTCAGGGGGAAACTCTGGAAACACCATATATTTT.

The rearrangement joins TRBV6-4 to TRBJ2-1; 12 bases line up with TRBD2. CDR3 size: 18 residues. Trimming at V came to 4 bases and at J to 1 base, leaving 8 bases not matched to a gene. Germline V gene sequence: CDR1 MRHNA, CDR2 SNTAGT. CDR3: CASSAASGGAGSYNEQFF. As DNA, the CDR3 is TGTGCCAGCAGTGCGGCTAGCGGGGGGGCTGGGTCCTACAATGAGCAGTTCTTC.